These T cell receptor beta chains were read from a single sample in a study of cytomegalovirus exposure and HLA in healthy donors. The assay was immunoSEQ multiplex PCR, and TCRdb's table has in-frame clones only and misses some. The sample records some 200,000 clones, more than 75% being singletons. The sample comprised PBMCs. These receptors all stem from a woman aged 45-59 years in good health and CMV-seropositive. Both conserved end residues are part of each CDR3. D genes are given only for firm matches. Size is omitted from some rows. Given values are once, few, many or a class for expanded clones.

CDR3 DNA: TGTGCCAGCAAGTTGACAGGGGCCCAAGAGACCCAGTACTTC
CDR3 protein: CASKLTGAQETQYF
V gene: TRBV2
clone size: once
J gene: TRBJ2-5
D gene: TRBD1

CDR3 DNA: TGTGCCAGCAGTGAGTCGGGTAATTCACCCCTCCACTTT
CDR3 protein: CASSESGNSPLHF
V gene: TRBV6-4
clone size: -
J gene: TRBJ1-6
D gene: -

CDR3 DNA: TGTGCCAGCAGCGGGACAGGGAAGGATGGCTACACCTTC
CDR3 protein: CASSGTGKDGYTF
V gene: TRBV2
clone size: once
J gene: TRBJ1-2
D gene: TRBD1

CDR3 DNA: TGTGCCAGCAGTTTCCAACCGCCCGGGACTAGCGGGGGGGCCATAGGGGAGCTGTTTTTT
CDR3 protein: CASSFQPPGTSGGAIGELFF
V gene: TRBV27
clone size: -
J gene: TRBJ2-2
D gene: TRBD2

CDR3 DNA: TGTGCCAGCAGCTTACAACTAGCGGGGGACAATGAGCAGTTCTTC
CDR3 protein: CASSLQLAGDNEQFF
V gene: TRBV7-7
clone size: -
J gene: TRBJ2-1
D gene: TRBD2

CDR3 DNA: TGTGCCAGCAGCTATGGACTAGCGGATTACAATGAGCAGTTCTTC
CDR3 protein: CASSYGLADYNEQFF
V gene: TRBV5-4
clone size: few
J gene: TRBJ2-1
D gene: TRBD2

CDR3 DNA: TGTGCCAGCAGCGTAGCTCCTGAACTCAGGGAAGGGTATGGCTACACCTTC
CDR3 protein: CASSVAPELREGYGYTF
V gene: TRBV9
clone size: -
J gene: TRBJ1-2
D gene: -

CDR3 DNA: TGTGCCAGTAGTGAAACTAGCGGGAGTTTCACCGAGCAGTACTTC
CDR3 protein: CASSETSGSFTEQYF
V gene: TRBV19
clone size: few
J gene: TRBJ2-7
D gene: TRBD2

CDR3 DNA: TGTGCCAGCGCCGCCAGGGACCAAGAGACCCAGTACTTC
CDR3 protein: CASAARDQETQYF
V gene: TRBV18
clone size: few
J gene: TRBJ2-5
D gene: -

CDR3 DNA: TGTGCCAGCAGCTTAGTGGGGACTAACTCATACGAGCAGTACTTC
CDR3 protein: CASSLVGTNSYEQYF
V gene: TRBV7-2
clone size: -
J gene: TRBJ2-7
D gene: TRBD2

CDR3 DNA: TGTGCCAGCAGTTTGGGGACTAGCGGAAACAATGAGCAGTTCTTC
CDR3 protein: CASSLGTSGNNEQFF
V gene: TRBV28
clone size: -
J gene: TRBJ2-1
D gene: TRBD2

CDR3 DNA: TGTGCCTGGAGTGTAGGGGTTCGAGAGACCCAGTACTTC
CDR3 protein: CAWSVGVRETQYF
V gene: TRBV30
clone size: -
J gene: TRBJ2-5
D gene: -

CDR3 DNA: TGTGCCAGTAGTACTCCCTCGACAGCCACATCGGATGGCTACACCTTC
CDR3 protein: CASSTPSTATSDGYTF
V gene: TRBV19
clone size: few
J gene: TRBJ1-2
D gene: -